The 10 T cell receptor beta chains in this list originate from one sample, sequenced in a study of CD8+ T cells in alopecia areata. RNA extraction and reverse transcription yielded cDNA as sequencing template. TCRdb keeps only in-frame clones here, not all; method: immunoSEQ multiplex PCR. The table records more than 75,000 clones, roughly two fifths of them present only once. Sequenced sample: CD4+ T cells sorted from blood. Receptor source: a human donor with alopecia areata.

The V and J genes are TRBV7-2 and TRBJ2-1, with 7 nucleotides matching TRBD2. Germline V gene sequence: CDR1 SGHTA, CDR2 FQGNSA. The CDR3 covers 15 residues. V gave up 5 bases and J gave up 3 bases; unmatched junction bases: 7. The CDR3 spells CASSLNSGDYNEQFF. CDR3 DNA: TGTGCCAGCAGCCTTAACAGCGGGGACTACAATGAGCAGTTCTTC.

This clone was counted only a few times. The genes are TRBV7-2 and TRBJ1-5; tentatively, D is TRBD1 (5 bases). The CDR3 consists of 13 residues. CDR1 and CDR2 (germline): SGHTA, FQGNSA. Trimming pared 3 bases from V and 5 bases from J, leaving 8 bases between. CDR3 amino acids: CASSLGGDQPQHF. In nucleotides, the CDR3 is TGTGCCAGCAGCTTGGGAGGGGATCAGCCCCAGCATTTT.

This chain uses TRBV15 with TRBJ2-1; the D gene is possibly TRBD2 (6 bases). Trimming stripped 1 base from V and 4 bases from J, with 11 bases between. The length of the CDR3 is 15 residues. Germline CDR1 is LNHNV and CDR2 is YYDKDF (reference sequence). In DNA, the CDR3 is TGTGCCACCAGCAGAGCGGGAGTGGGTTACAATGAGCAGTTCTTC. Translated, it gives CATSRAGVGYNEQFF.

This chain connects TRBV30 to TRBJ1-5, with TRBD1 as a possible D gene (6 bases). Germline V lookup: CDR1 GTSNPN, CDR2 SVGIG (reference sequence). The CDR3 loop spans 14 amino acids. The V and J ends lost 5 bases and 3 bases respectively, with 14 bases between them. DNA for the CDR3: TGTGCCTGGCAAAGGGGGGATAACAATCAGCCCCAGCATTTT. This encodes CAWQRGDNNQPQHF.

The rearrangement uses TRBV30 and TRBJ2-1; 8 bases agree with TRBD1. CDR1 is GTSNPN, CDR2 SVGIG, per germline (reference sequence). Unmatched junction bases numbered 16, after V lost 4 bases and J lost 5 bases. This CDR3 contains 17 residues. The DNA for the CDR3 is TGTGCCTGGACCTTGAGGGGGACAGGATATGGGGACAATGAGCAGTTCTTC. Protein sequence: CAWTLRGTGYGDNEQFF.

This clone turned up a few times. The chain uses TRBV5-1 and TRBJ2-7; TRBD1 or TRBD2 may be the D gene (5 bases each). This CDR3 spans 17 amino acids. From germline, CDR1 is SGHRS and CDR2 YFSETQ. The V and J ends lost 0 bases and 1 base respectively, with 17 bases between them. The CDR3 DNA reads as TGCGCCAGCAGCTTGGCCCTAACCCGGGACGGTTCCTACGAGCAGTACTTC. Translating it yields CASSLALTRDGSYEQYF.

Only one count was recorded for this clone. The chain combines TRBV5-1 with TRBJ2-7; a weak D match, TRBD2 (5 bases). V lost 0 bases to trimming and J lost 3 bases, with 13 bases between them. The length of the CDR3 is 15 residues. CDR1 SGHRS and CDR2 YFSETQ come from the germline V gene. In nucleotides, the CDR3 is TGCGCCAGCAGCTTGGTGTCGGACTTCTTCTACGAGCAGTACTTC. Translating gives CASSLVSDFFYEQYF.

This clone was observed a handful of times. J is TRBJ1-1 and V is TRBV18; 11 bases agree with TRBD1. Germline values: CDR1 KGHSH, CDR2 LQKENI. The CDR3 consists of 15 residues. The V gene end was trimmed by 6 bases and the J gene end by 7 bases; junction bases not matched to a gene: 10. In nucleotides, the CDR3 is TGTGCCAGCTCTCCCGGGACAGGGGGAAGAGGTGAAGCTTTCTTT. Translating gives CASSPGTGGRGEAFF.

This clone was observed a handful of times. V usage is TRBV19 and J usage is TRBJ2-5, with TRBD1 identical over 9 bases. Germline CDR1 and CDR2: LNHDA and SQIVND (reference sequence). The CDR3 consists of 15 residues. After removal of 6 bases from V and 9 bases from J, the junction contained 14 bases not matched to a gene. The CDR3, as DNA: TGTGCCAGTAGCACTTCTGTGGGGACAGGGACTTCCCAGTACTTC. It translates to CASSTSVGTGTSQYF.

This clone occurred a few times. The rearrangement uses TRBV30 and TRBJ2-3; no clear D. V lost 2 bases and J 1 base, leaving 7 bases between the germline ends. The CDR3 spans 13 residues. In germline, CDR1 is GTSNPN, CDR2 SVGIG (reference sequence). CDR3 loop: CAWSLFGTDTQYF. CDR3 nucleotide sequence: TGTGCCTGGAGTCTCTTCGGCACAGATACGCAGTATTTT.